This T cell receptor (beta chain) was identified during a study of OX40 agonist ivuxolimab in advanced cancers. At the level of the study: About 40% of patients had received prior checkpoint inhibitor therapy.

Regarding this clone: The antigen is undetermined.

Profiling relied on immunoSEQ multiplex PCR, and the TCRdb table lists in-frame clones only, not all of them. The sample contains more than 50,000 clones, roughly 89% of which appear only once. Study-wide results and caveats: Antigen specificity remained undetermined for the expanded peripheral T cells.

This CDR3 comprises 11 residues. CDR1 is MNHNY and CDR2 is SVGAGI in the germline V gene (reference sequence). Losses at the gene ends were 2 bases for V and 16 bases for J; bases not matched to a gene: 4. The TCR sequence derives from an adult with an advanced solid tumor such as melanoma, head and neck, liver or kidney cancer. Material: CD4+ or CD8+ T cells sorted from blood, obtained in a trial of the OX40 agonist ivuxolimab. This chain links TRBV6-6 with TRBJ2-1, with TRBD1 identical over 8 bases. The CDR3 protein is CASSYQGALFF. DNA for the CDR3: TGTGCCAGCAGTTACCAGGGGGCTCTATTCTTC.